These 6 T cell receptor beta chains were all obtained from the same sample, sequenced in a study of T cell responses to AZD1222 COVID-19 vaccine. This table comes from immunoSEQ multiplex PCR, and its TCRdb copy is limited to in-frame clones, with some not included. Among fewer than 100,000 clones listed, approximately 92% were seen once. The starting material was peripheral blood, obtained on day 0 of AZD1222 vaccination. All receptors come from an adult in good health.

This chain joins TRBV5-4 and TRBJ1-1; 10 bases map to TRBD1. The CDR3 runs to 15 residues. V was pared by 6 bases and J by 5 bases, with 10 bases of the junction left unmatched. Per the germline V gene, CDR1 is SGHNT and CDR2 is YYREEE (reference sequence). The CDR3: CASKGGQGMMTEAFF. CDR3 nucleotides: TGTGCCAGCAAGGGGGGACAGGGGATGATGACTGAAGCTTTCTTT.

The V gene is TRBV4-1, the J gene TRBJ1-2; TRBD1 agrees at 8 bases. This CDR3 has 14 amino acids. Unmatched junction bases numbered 5, after V lost 3 bases and J lost 5 bases. The germline V gene encodes CDR1 MGHRA and CDR2 YSYEKL. The DNA for the CDR3 is TGCGCCAGCAGCCATCTGGACAGGGTTTATGGCTACACCTTC. This encodes CASSHLDRVYGYTF.

J is TRBJ1-1 and V is TRBV7-2; 8 bases line up with TRBD1. This CDR3 spans 14 amino acids. The V gene's germline CDR1 is SGHTA and CDR2 FQGNSA. The V gene end was trimmed by 5 bases and the J gene end by 5 bases; junction bases not matched to a gene: 7. The DNA for the CDR3 is TGTGCCAGCAGCGCCCAGGGGGCCGGGACTGAAGCTTTCTTT. Translating it yields CASSAQGAGTEAFF.

This clone was observed a single time. The CDR3 region is CASSSTGDVGYTF. CDR3 in DNA: TGTGCCAGCAGTTCAACAGGGGACGTTGGCTACACCTTC. The chain couples TRBV28 to TRBJ1-2, with 7 nucleotides matching TRBD1. CDR1 MDHEN and CDR2 SYDVKM come from the germline V gene. This CDR3 region has 13 residues. The V and J ends lost 4 bases and 7 bases, in that order; junction bases with no gene match: 6.

The gene calls are TRBV5-8 and TRBJ2-1, with 8 bases lining up with TRBD1. The CDR3 contains 13 residues. Trimming removed 5 bases from V and 10 bases from J; junction bases left unmatched: 8. Germline V gene lookup returns CDR1 SGHTS and CDR2 YDEGEE. CDR3 bases: TGTGCCAGCAGGAGGACAGGGTATCCGGAGCAGTTCTTC. This translates into CASRRTGYPEQFF.

The chain employs TRBV10-3 and TRBJ1-3, with 10 bases lining up with TRBD1. The trim removed 8 bases at V and 2 bases at J, leaving 6 bases unmatched. The CDR3 loop spans 15 amino acids. In germline, CDR1 is ENHRY, CDR2 SYGVKD. The CDR3 protein is CAIRPGQGPGNTIYF. The CDR3 bases are TGTGCCATCCGTCCGGGACAGGGGCCTGGAAACACCATATATTTT.